These T cell receptor beta chains were read from a single sample in a study of T cell responses to AZD1222 COVID-19 vaccine. The repertoire was sequenced with immunoSEQ multiplex PCR; TCRdb's copy has only in-frame clones and lacks some. The data contain 100,000 to 150,000 clones, approximately 89% of them singletons. The material sequenced was peripheral blood, taken on day 0 of AZD1222 vaccination. Receptors were obtained from an adult in good health. Both conserved end residues are part of each CDR3. A D gene is named only where the DNA matches it firmly. Not every row has a clone size; where given, it reads once, few, many or a size class.

DNA: TGTGCCTGGAGTGTATGGGGGAGGGAGACCCAGTACTTC; CDR3: CAWSVWGRETQYF; V: TRBV30; size: NA; D: NA; J: TRBJ2-5
DNA: TGCAGCGTTGAGAGTCCTCTCACAGATACGCAGTATTTT; CDR3: CSVESPLTDTQYF; V: TRBV29-1; size: NA; D: NA; J: TRBJ2-3
DNA: TGTGCCATCAGCTCGTCCTGGGGGGAGACCCAGTACTTC; CDR3: CAISSSWGETQYF; V: TRBV10-3; size: NA; D: NA; J: TRBJ2-5
DNA: TGTGCCAGTAGTACGACAGCAACGGGAGGGGATTCACCCCTCCACTTT; CDR3: CASSTTATGGDSPLHF; V: TRBV19; size: NA; D: NA; J: TRBJ1-6
DNA: TGTGCCAGCAGTGGCCGGGATCGGATAGCCAAAAACATTCAGTACTTC; CDR3: CASSGRDRIAKNIQYF; V: TRBV6-2/TRBV6-3; size: NA; D: NA; J: TRBJ2-4
DNA: TGTGCCAGCAGTGAATACCCCTCCAGGACAGGGATAAGCAATGAGCAGTTCTTC; CDR3: CASSEYPSRTGISNEQFF; V: TRBV25-1; size: NA; D: TRBD1; J: TRBJ2-1
DNA: TGTGCCAGCAGCCCGTCCGGGCAGGGGGTTGGGTCAGATGAAAAACTGTTTTTT; CDR3: CASSPSGQGVGSDEKLFF; V: TRBV11-2; size: NA; D: TRBD1; J: TRBJ1-4
DNA: TGTGCCAGCAGCCGACAGAACAATCAGCCCCAGCATTTT; CDR3: CASSRQNNQPQHF; V: TRBV7-9; size: NA; D: NA; J: TRBJ1-5
DNA: TGTGCCAGCTCACCCCCTGGGGGACGGGACACTGAAGCTTTCTTT; CDR3: CASSPPGGRDTEAFF; V: TRBV18; size: once; D: NA; J: TRBJ1-1
DNA: TGTGCCAGCAGCCTCAGCGGGAGAAGGGAGCTGTTTTTT; CDR3: CASSLSGRRELFF; V: TRBV28; size: few; D: TRBD2; J: TRBJ2-2
DNA: TGTGCCAGCAGACCCTCTCTTGCGGGGGACAATGAGCAGTTCTTC; CDR3: CASRPSLAGDNEQFF; V: TRBV27; size: NA; D: TRBD2; J: TRBJ2-1
DNA: TGCGCCAGCAGCTCCGACAGGGGGACAGATACGCAGTATTTT; CDR3: CASSSDRGTDTQYF; V: TRBV5-1; size: NA; D: TRBD1; J: TRBJ2-3